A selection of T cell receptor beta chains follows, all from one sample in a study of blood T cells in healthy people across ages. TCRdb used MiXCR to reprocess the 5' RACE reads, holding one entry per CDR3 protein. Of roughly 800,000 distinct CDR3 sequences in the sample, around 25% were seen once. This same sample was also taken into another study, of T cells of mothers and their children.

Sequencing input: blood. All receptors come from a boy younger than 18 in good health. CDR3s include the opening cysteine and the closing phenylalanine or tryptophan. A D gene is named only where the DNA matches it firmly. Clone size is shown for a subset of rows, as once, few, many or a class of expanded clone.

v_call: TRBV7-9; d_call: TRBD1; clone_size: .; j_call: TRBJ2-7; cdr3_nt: TGTGCCAGCAGCTCGGGGACAGGGGAGGGTGAGCAGTACTTC; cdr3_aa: CASSSGTGEGEQYF
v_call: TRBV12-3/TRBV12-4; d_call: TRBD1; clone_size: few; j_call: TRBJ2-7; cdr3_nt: TGTGCCAGCAGCTCCAACAGGGGATTTAGCTCCTACGAGCAGTACTTC; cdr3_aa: CASSSNRGFSSYEQYF
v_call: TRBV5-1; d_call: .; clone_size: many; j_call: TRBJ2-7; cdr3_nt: TGCGCCAGCAGATTCGACAGCTCCTACGAGCAGTACTTC; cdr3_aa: CASRFDSSYEQYF
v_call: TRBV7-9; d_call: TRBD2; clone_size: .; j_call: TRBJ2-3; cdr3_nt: TGTGCCAGCGGTCGGGGGGGATCAGATGCGCAGTATTTT; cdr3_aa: CASGRGGSDAQYF
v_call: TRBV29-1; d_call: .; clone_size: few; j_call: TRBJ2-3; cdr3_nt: TGCAGTGGGATCCCCGGAGGTGAGGCAGATACGCAGTATTTT; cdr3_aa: CSGIPGGEADTQYF
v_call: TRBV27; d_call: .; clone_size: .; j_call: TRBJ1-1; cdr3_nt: TGTGCCAGCAGTTTATTCCTAAGTCCCAACACTGAAGCTTTCTTT; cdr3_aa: CASSLFLSPNTEAFF
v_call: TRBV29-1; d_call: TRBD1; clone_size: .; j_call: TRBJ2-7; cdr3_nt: TGCAGCGTTGCTGTTCCCGACAGGGTATTCTCCTACGAGCAGTACTTC; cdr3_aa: CSVAVPDRVFSYEQYF
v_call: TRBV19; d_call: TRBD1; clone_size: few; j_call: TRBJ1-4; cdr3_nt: TGTGCCAGTAGTTCCCGGACAGGGACACTGTTTTTT; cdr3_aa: CASSSRTGTLFF
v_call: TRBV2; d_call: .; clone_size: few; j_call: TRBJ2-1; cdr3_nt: TGTGCCAGCAGGTCTGGGGGCGATGAGCAGTTCTTC; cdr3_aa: CASRSGGDEQFF
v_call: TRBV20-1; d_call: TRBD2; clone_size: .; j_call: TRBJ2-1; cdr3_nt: TGCAGTGCTAGTCAGGGGGGTAGCGGGAGGATTACTAGAAATGAGCAGTTCTTC; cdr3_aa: CSASQGGSGRITRNEQFF
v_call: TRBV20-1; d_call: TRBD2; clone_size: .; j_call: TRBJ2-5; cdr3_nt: TGCAGTGCTAGAGATTCGTCCTCGTGGGGGGGAGAGACCCAGTACTTC; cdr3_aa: CSARDSSSWGGETQYF
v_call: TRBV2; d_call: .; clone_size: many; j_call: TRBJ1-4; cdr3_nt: TGTGCCAGCAGGGAAAGGGGTGCACCTAATGAAAAACTGTTTTTT; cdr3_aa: CASRERGAPNEKLFF
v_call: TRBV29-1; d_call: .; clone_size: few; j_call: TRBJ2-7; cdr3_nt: TGCAGCGTTGAAGACGCAGGCAACTCCTACGAGCAGTACTTC; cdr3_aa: CSVEDAGNSYEQYF
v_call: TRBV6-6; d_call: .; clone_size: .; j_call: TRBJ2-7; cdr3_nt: TGTGCCAGCAGTTATCATGGCTTCGAGGCCTCTTTCTACGAGCAGTACTTC; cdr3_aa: CASSYHGFEASFYEQYF
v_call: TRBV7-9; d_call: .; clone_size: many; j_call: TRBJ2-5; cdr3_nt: TGTGCCAGCAGCCCCACTTCATCAGGTCGAGGGGAGACCCAGTACTTC; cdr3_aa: CASSPTSSGRGETQYF
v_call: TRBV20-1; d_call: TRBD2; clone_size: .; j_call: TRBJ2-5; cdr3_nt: TGCAGTGCTAGCGCCCCGGCGGGACTAACTGGGGGGGAGACCCAGTACTTC; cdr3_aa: CSASAPAGLTGGETQYF
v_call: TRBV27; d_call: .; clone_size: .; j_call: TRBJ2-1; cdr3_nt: TGTGCCAGCAGTTTATTGGTCGCGGAATTTGGTTACAATGAGCAGTTCTTC; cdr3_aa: CASSLLVAEFGYNEQFF
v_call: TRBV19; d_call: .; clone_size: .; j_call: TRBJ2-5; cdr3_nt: TGTGCCAGTAGAAGGGCGGAGACCCAGTACTTC; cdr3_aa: CASRRAETQYF
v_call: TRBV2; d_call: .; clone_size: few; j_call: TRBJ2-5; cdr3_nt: TGTGCCAGCAGTGGGAGACCAGTAGAGACCCAGTACTTC; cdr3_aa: CASSGRPVETQYF
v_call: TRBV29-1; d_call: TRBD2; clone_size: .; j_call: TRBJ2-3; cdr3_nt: TGCAGCGTTGTGCTAGCGGGTTACGCTTCTAGCACAGATACGCAGTATTTT; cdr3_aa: CSVVLAGYASSTDTQYF
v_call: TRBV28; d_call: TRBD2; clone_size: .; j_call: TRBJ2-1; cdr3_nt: TGTGCCAGCACCGGGACTAGCGGGGCTTCCTACAATGAGCAGTTCTTC; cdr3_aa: CASTGTSGASYNEQFF
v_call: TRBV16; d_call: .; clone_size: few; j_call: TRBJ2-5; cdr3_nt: TGTGCCAGCAGCCAATCATGGGGCCTTGGAGAGACCCAGTACTTC; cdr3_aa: CASSQSWGLGETQYF
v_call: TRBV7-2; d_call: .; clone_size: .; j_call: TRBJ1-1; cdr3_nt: TGTGCCAGCAGCGGCCAGACAGGGAACACTGAAGCTTTCTTT; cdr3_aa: CASSGQTGNTEAFF
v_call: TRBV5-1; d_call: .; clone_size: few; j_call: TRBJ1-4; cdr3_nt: TGCGCCAGCAGCTTGCGGACAGCAGCAACTAATGAAAAACTGTTTTTT; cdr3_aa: CASSLRTAATNEKLFF
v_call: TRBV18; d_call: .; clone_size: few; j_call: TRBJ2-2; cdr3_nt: TGTGCCAGCTCACCAGGTAGCCGCGACACCGGGGAGCTGTTTTTT; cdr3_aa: CASSPGSRDTGELFF
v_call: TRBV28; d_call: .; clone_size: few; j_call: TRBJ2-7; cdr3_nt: TGTGCCAGCAGTACCGGACGATCGGGGTATGAGTACTTC; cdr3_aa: CASSTGRSGYEYF
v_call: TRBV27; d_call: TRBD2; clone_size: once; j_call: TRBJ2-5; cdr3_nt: TGTGCCAGCAGTTTATTGCCGGGTTTGGCGGGAGACAGAGAGACCCAGTACTTC; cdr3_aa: CASSLLPGLAGDRETQYF
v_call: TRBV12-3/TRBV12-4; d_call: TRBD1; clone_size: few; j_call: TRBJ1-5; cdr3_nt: TGTGCCAGCAGTTTAGCGCCTCCCGCAGGGGGACAGCCCCAGCATTTT; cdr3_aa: CASSLAPPAGGQPQHF
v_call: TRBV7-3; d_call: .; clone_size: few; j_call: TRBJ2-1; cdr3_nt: TGTGCCAGCAGCTTAGTAGGTAGCAGGGCTAACAATGAGCAGTTCTTC; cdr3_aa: CASSLVGSRANNEQFF
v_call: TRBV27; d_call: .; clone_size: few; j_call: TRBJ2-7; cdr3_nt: TGTGCCAGCAGTTTGGCGGACAACTCCTACGAGCAGTACTTC; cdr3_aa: CASSLADNSYEQYF
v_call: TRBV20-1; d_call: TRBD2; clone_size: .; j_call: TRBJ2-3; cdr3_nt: TGCAGTGCTCCCTCCCTAGCGGGAGGGGATACGCAGTATTTT; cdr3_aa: CSAPSLAGGDTQYF
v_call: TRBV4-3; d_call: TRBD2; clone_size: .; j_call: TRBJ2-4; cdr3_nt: TGCGCCAGCAGCCAAGTGACTAGCGGGGGGGTAGCCAAAAACAATCAGTACTTC; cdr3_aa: CASSQVTSGGVAKNNQYF
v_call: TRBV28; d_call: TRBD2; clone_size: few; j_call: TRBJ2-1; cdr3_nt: TGTGCCAGCAGTTTGGGTGCTAGCGGGGGTAGTGAGCAGTTCTTC; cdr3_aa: CASSLGASGGSEQFF
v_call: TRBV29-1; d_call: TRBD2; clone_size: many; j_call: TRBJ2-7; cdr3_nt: TGCAGCGCCCTAGCGGGAGGTACCTACGAGCAGTACTTC; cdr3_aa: CSALAGGTYEQYF
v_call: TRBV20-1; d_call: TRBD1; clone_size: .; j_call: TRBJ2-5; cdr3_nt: TGCAGTGCTGATGACAGGGGTGGGGAGACCCAGTACTTC; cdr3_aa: CSADDRGGETQYF
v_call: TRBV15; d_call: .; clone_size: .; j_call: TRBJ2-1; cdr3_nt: TGTGCCACCAGCACCTCTTTGGGTGAGCAGTTCTTC; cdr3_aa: CATSTSLGEQFF
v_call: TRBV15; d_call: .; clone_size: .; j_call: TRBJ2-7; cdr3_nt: TGTGCCACCAGCAGAGACCCCGCGGGAAGCTACGAGCAGTACTTC; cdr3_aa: CATSRDPAGSYEQYF
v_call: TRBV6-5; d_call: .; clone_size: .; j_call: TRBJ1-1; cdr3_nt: TGTGCCAGCAGAAGACAGTACCTGAACACTGAAGCTTTCTTT; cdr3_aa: CASRRQYLNTEAFF
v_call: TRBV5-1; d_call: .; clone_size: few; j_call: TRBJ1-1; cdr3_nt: TGCGCCAGCATTCTAGGTTCTGAAGCTTTCTTT; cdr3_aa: CASILGSEAFF
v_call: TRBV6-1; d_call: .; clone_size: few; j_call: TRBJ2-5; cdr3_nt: TGTGCCAGCAGTGTCCTTCAGGTAGAGACCCAGTACTTC; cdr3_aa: CASSVLQVETQYF
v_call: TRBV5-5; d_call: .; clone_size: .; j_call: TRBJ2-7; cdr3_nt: TGTGCCAGCAGCTTAACAGGTCGGGAGCAGTACTTC; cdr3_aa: CASSLTGREQYF
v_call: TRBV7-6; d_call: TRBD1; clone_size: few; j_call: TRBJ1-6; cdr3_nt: TGTGCCAGCAGCCGAAGGACAGGGGATGATTCACCCCTCCACTTT; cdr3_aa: CASSRRTGDDSPLHF
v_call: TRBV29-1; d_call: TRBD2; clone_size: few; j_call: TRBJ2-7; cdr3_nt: TGCAGCGTTGTGGGGCCAGGGGCTAGCGGGAGACCCTACGAGCAGTACTTC; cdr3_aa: CSVVGPGASGRPYEQYF
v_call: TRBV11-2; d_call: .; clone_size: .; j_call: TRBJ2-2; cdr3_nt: TGTGCCAGCTACCTTACTAGGGCGAACACCGGGGAGCTGTTTTTT; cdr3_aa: CASYLTRANTGELFF
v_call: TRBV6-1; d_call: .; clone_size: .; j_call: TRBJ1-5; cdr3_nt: TGTGCCAGCACCGGGTCCGGGGGTTTCCGACGTCAGCCCCAGCATTTT; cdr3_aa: CASTGSGGFRRQPQHF
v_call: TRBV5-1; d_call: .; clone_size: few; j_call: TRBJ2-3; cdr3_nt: TGCGCCAGCAGCTTATGGAACCCAAGAGATACGCAGTATTTT; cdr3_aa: CASSLWNPRDTQYF
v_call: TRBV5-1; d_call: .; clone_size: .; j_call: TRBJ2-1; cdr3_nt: TGCGCCAGCAGCTTGGGCCTAGCGATCTACAATGAGCAGTTCTTC; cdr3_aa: CASSLGLAIYNEQFF
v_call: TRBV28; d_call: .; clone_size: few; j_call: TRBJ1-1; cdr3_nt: TGTGCCAGCAGTTCCTGGACACTGGCTTTCTTT; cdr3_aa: CASSSWTLAFF
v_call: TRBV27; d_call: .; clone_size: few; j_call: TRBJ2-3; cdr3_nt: TGTGCCAGCAGTGGCAGCGGCTTGACAGATACGCAGTATTTT; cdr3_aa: CASSGSGLTDTQYF
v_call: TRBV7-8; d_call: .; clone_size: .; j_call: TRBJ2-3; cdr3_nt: TGTGCCAGCAGCTTACCAGGGCCCACAGATACGCAGTATTTT; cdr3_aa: CASSLPGPTDTQYF
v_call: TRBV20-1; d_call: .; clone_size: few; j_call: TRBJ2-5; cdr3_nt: TGCAGTGCTGGGGGGTCCCAGCTAGAGACCCAGTACTTC; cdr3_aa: CSAGGSQLETQYF
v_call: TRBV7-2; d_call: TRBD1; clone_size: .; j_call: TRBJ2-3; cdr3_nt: TGTGCCAGCAGCCCCGACAGGGAAACAGATACGCAGTATTTT; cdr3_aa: CASSPDRETDTQYF
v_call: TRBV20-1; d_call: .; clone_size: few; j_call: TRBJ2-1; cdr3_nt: TGCAGTGCTCCATCGGCGGGGGCATTTCTCAATGAGCAGTTCTTC; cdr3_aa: CSAPSAGAFLNEQFF
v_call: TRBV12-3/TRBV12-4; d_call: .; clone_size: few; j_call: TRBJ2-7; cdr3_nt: TGTGCCAGCAGTTTAGGGGGAGTCGTTTACGAGCAGTACTTC; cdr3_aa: CASSLGGVVYEQYF
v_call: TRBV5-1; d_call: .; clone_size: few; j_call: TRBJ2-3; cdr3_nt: TGCGCCAGCAGGCTCCGGGACCCTGCAATAGATACGCAGTATTTT; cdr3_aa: CASRLRDPAIDTQYF
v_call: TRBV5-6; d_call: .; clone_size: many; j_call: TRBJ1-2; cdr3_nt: TGTGCCAGCAGCGTAACAGGGTTGAAAGGCTACACCTTC; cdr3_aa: CASSVTGLKGYTF
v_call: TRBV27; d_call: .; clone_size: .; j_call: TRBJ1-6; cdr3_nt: TGTGCCAGCAGTTTCAGGGACGGTAATTCACCCCTCCACTTT; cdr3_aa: CASSFRDGNSPLHF
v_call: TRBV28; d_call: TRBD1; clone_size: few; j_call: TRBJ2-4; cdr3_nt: TGTGCCAGCAGCGGAGACAGGGTAGCCAAAAACATTCAGTACTTC; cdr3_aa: CASSGDRVAKNIQYF
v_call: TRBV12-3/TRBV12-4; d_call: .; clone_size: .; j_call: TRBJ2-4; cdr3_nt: TGTGCCAGCAGTTTTGGGGGATTTGGAGACATTCAGTACTTC; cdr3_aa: CASSFGGFGDIQYF